One sample yielded the 6 T cell receptor beta chains listed below, sequenced in a study of blood T cell repertoires in COVID-19. Here immunoSEQ multiplex PCR was the method, and the copy in TCRdb shows in-frame clones only, minus some. The data contain approximately 250,000 clones, just over 85% of them singletons. Sequencing used peripheral blood. These receptors were collected from a man aged 30-40 years who had recovered from COVID-19.

J is TRBJ2-5 and V is TRBV7-7; TRBD2 matches at 14 bases. The CDR3 runs 18 residues. From germline, CDR1 is SSHAT and CDR2 FNYEAQ (reference sequence). Germline trimming cut 5 bases from V and 2 bases from J; bases unmatched to any gene: 10. The CDR3 bases are TGTGCCAGCAGCCTGGGACTAGCGGGGGCTACCAATCAAGAGACCCAGTACTTC. Its translation is CASSLGLAGATNQETQYF.

This clone was seen once. The rearrangement links TRBV6-5 to TRBJ1-2; 8 positions match TRBD1. CDR1 and CDR2 from the germline V gene are MNHEY and SVGAGI. This CDR3 is 14 amino acids long. The V gene end was trimmed by 8 bases and the J gene end by 1 base; junction bases not matched to a gene: 6. Here the CDR3 DNA reads TGTGCCAGCTGTCAGGGGGCCGGTAACTATGGCTACACCTTC. It is translated as CASCQGAGNYGYTF.

The chain links TRBV18 to TRBJ2-1; D is perhaps TRBD1 (6 bases). Trimming cost V 3 bases and J 7 bases, with 10 bases left between them. This CDR3 has 13 residues. Germline V lookup: CDR1 KGHSH, CDR2 LQKENI. The chain's CDR3 is CASSPRGGNEQFF. The CDR3 bases are TGTGCCAGCTCACCTAGAGGGGGTAATGAGCAGTTCTTC.

This clone was counted once. The chain carries TRBV11-2 and TRBJ1-4, with D perhaps TRBD1 (5 bases). CDR1 is SGHAT and CDR2 is FQNNGV in the germline V gene. The CDR3 length is 15 residues. The ends were cut back, 4 bases at V and 7 bases at J, with 16 bases in the middle. This chain's CDR3 is CASSSGGKVVEKLFF. The CDR3 DNA reads as TGTGCCAGCAGCTCGGGGGGGAAGGTGGTTGAAAAACTGTTTTTT.

The J gene is TRBJ2-1, the V gene TRBV5-6; 13 bases match TRBD2. Per germline, CDR1 SGHDT and CDR2 YYEEEE. Trimming removed 6 bases from V and 0 bases from J; junction bases left unmatched: 3. CDR3 length: 16 residues. Written as DNA, the CDR3 is TGTGCCAGCACGGGACTAGCGGGGAGCTCCTACAATGAGCAGTTCTTC. The encoded protein is CASTGLAGSSYNEQFF. The whole variable domain, remainder taken from reference TRBV5-6 and TRBJ2-1, is DAGVTQSPTHLIKTRGQQVTLRCSPKSGHDTVSWYQQALGQGPQFIFQYYEEEERQRGNFPDRFSGHQFPNYSSELNVNALLLGDSALYLCASTGLAGSSYNEQFFGPGTRLTVL.

This rearrangement joins TRBV6-5 to TRBJ1-4, with TRBD1 as a possible D gene (6 bases). V dropped 6 bases and J dropped 1 base, with 9 bases sitting between them. This CDR3 is 14 amino acids long. Germline-derived CDR1 and CDR2 are MNHEY and SVGAGI. In nucleotides, the CDR3 is TGTGCCAGCAGACCACAGGGAACTAATGAAAAACTGTTTTTT. This codes for CASRPQGTNEKLFF.